This note documents a single T cell receptor (beta chain) sequence. Its antigen is not identified. Deletions cut 5 bases from V and 0 bases from J, with 13 bases between. In germline, CDR1 is MDHEN, CDR2 SYDVKM. This CDR3 has 16 amino acids. This sample stems from a study of T cell responses to AZD1222 COVID-19 vaccine. Study-wide findings and caveats: Spike-specific TCR depth and breadth grew after two AZD1222 doses. CD4 TCRs associated with vaccination spanned spike, dominating at 160-218 and 743-854. The sample set comprised mostly white British donors with more females, and clonal diversity was possibly underestimated.

The assay was immunoSEQ multiplex PCR, and TCRdb's table has in-frame clones only and misses some. Counted here are about 84,000 clones, 80% to 90% occurring once; the ten biggest clones make up around 10%. Pooled together were second doses at about 4 or about 12 weeks. The V gene is TRBV28, the J gene TRBJ2-2; D unresolved. This TCR was recovered from an adult who received the AZD1222 COVID-19 vaccine. The input for sequencing was peripheral blood, taken 28 days after the second AZD1222 dose. The CDR3 spells CASSLTLFANTGELFF. In DNA form, the CDR3 reads TGTGCCAGCAGTCTAACTTTGTTCGCGAACACCGGGGAGCTGTTTTTT.